A single sample is the source of the 18 T cell receptor beta chains below, sequenced in a study of T cells after yellow fever vaccination. TCRdb analysed the 5' RACE reads with MiXCR anew, one entry per CDR3 protein. In the table there are some 100,000 distinct CDR3 sequences, roughly 8.2% of which are singletons. Source: CD8+ T cells not binding an NS4B(214-222) dextramer, sorted from PBMCs, taken around 16 days after the first yellow fever vaccination. Every receptor here comes from a man aged 18 to 30 who received the YFV17D yellow fever vaccine.

In nucleotides, the CDR3 is TGTGCCAGCAGCTCCCCCGGGATCTACTATGGCTACACCTTC. This gives the protein CASSSPGIYYGYTF. The V gene is TRBV5-4, the J gene TRBJ1-2; D call uncertain. The CDR3 has 14 amino acids. Germline lookup yields CDR1 SGHNT and CDR2 YYREEE (reference sequence). V lost 3 bases, J lost 3 bases, and 12 bases lay in between.

In regard to this clonotype: This may come from a read error, since a much larger clone is one base off. This chain connects TRBV27 to TRBJ2-3; the D gene is possibly TRBD1 (5 bases). This CDR3 has 14 residues. In germline, CDR1 is MNHEY, CDR2 SMNVEV (reference sequence). The CDR3, as DNA: TGTGGCAGCAGTGCCAGACAGTTCACAGATACGCAGTATTTT. It encodes CGSSARQFTDTQYF.

This clonotype was detected a few times. The chain has TRBV7-6 and TRBJ2-2; possibly TRBD2 for D (6 bases). V lost 7 bases and J 7 bases, leaving 16 bases between the germline ends. Germline V gene data show CDR1 as SGHVS and CDR2 as FNYEAQ. The CDR3 consists of 14 residues. The CDR3 region has the DNA TGTGCCAGCACCCTGGGCCCGGGGGACGGGGAGCTGTTTTTT. This codes for CASTLGPGDGELFF.

The J gene is TRBJ2-4, the V gene TRBV24-1; TRBD1 matches at 9 bases. V lost 9 bases, J lost 8 bases, and 4 bases stayed unmatched. The V gene's germline CDR1 is KGHDR and CDR2 SFDVKD. This CDR3 contains 12 residues. CDR3 bases: TGTGCCACCGAGGACAGGGGTTACATTCAGTACTTC. Protein: CATEDRGYIQYF.

The J gene is TRBJ1-2, the V gene TRBV7-9; D gene uncertain. Trimming shortened V by 3 bases and J by 7 bases, and 15 bases separated the two germline ends. Per germline, CDR1 SEHNR and CDR2 FQNEAQ (reference sequence). This CDR3 region has 14 residues. The CDR3 sequence is CASSLADAIGGYTF. The CDR3 region has the DNA TGTGCCAGCAGCTTGGCGGACGCGATCGGTGGCTACACCTTC.

This chain links TRBV7-9 with TRBJ2-3; D is unresolved. V was trimmed by 7 bases and J by 6 bases, leaving 11 bases between them. Germline V gene data show CDR1 as SEHNR and CDR2 as FQNEAQ (reference sequence). The CDR3 has 12 amino acids. The CDR3 DNA is TGTGCCAGCATCGCCCGGTGGGATACGCAGTATTTT. It translates to CASIARWDTQYF.

The chain employs TRBV2 and TRBJ2-2; 9 nucleotides agree with TRBD1. Germline values: CDR1 SNHLY, CDR2 FYNNEI. The CDR3 is 14 amino acids. V shed 5 bases, J shed 6 bases, and the junction held 4 bases outside the gene matches. CDR3 protein: CASSTTGGPGELFF. In DNA form, the CDR3 reads TGTGCCAGCAGTACGACAGGGGGACCCGGGGAGCTGTTTTTT.

With respect to this clonotype: Germline is not matched at one junction end, which may reflect a read error. The chain uses TRBV29-1 and TRBJ1-1, with 8 nucleotides matching TRBD1. Germline assignment: CDR1 SQVTM and CDR2 ANQGSEA. This CDR3 comprises 17 residues. DNA of the CDR3: TGCCGCGTTGAGGAGCATCACAGGGGGAGAAGGAACACTGAAGCTTTCTTT. Its translation: CRVEEHHRGRRNTEAFF.

The chain has TRBV4-1 and TRBJ1-5; D ambiguous. Germline assignment: CDR1 MGHRA and CDR2 YSYEKL. The CDR3 runs to 13 residues. Trimming left V 1 base short and J 3 bases short, with 4 bases between. The CDR3 here is CASSQASNQPQHF. CDR3 coding DNA: TGCGCCAGCAGCCAAGCGTCCAATCAGCCCCAGCATTTT.

This chain links TRBV5-1 with TRBJ1-6; D perhaps matches TRBD1 (6 bases). This CDR3 is built from 16 residues. Germline loops: CDR1 SGHRS, CDR2 YFSETQ. With 3 bases removed from V and 2 bases from J, the gap between germline ends came to 12 bases. The CDR3 DNA follows: TGCGCCAGCAGCTATTGGACAGACGCCTATAATTCACCCCTCCACTTT. Its protein product is CASSYWTDAYNSPLHF. The whole variable domain, remainder taken from reference TRBV5-1 and TRBJ1-6, is KAGVTQTPRYLIKTRGQQVTLSCSPISGHRSVSWYQQTPGQGLQFLFEYFSETQRNKGNFPGRFSGRQFSNSRSEMNVSTLELGDSALYLCASSYWTDAYNSPLHFGNGTRLTVT.

This chain connects TRBV7-2 to TRBJ2-3, with D possibly matching TRBD1 (5 bases). V shed 5 bases and J shed 4 bases, with 16 bases lying between them. CDR1 is SGHTA, CDR2 FQGNSA, per germline. The CDR3 runs 15 residues. The CDR3 here is CASSAPQGFADTQYF. The CDR3 region has the DNA TGTGCCAGCAGCGCCCCGCAGGGATTTGCAGATACGCAGTATTTT. Combining the CDR3 with reference TRBV7-2 and TRBJ2-3 gives the whole variable domain GAGVSQSPSNKVTEKGKDVELRCDPISGHTALYWYRQSLGQGLEFLIYFQGNSAPDKSGLPSDRFSAERTGGSVSTLTIQRTQQEDSAVYLCASSAPQGFADTQYFGPGTRLTVL.

V usage is TRBV7-6 and J usage is TRBJ2-2; 14 bases agree with TRBD2. V trimming: 5 bases; J trimming: 0 bases; junction bases outside the gene matches: 5. Germline lookup yields CDR1 SGHVS and CDR2 FNYEAQ. CDR3 length: 18 amino acids. This CDR3 reads CASSPGLAGGPNTGELFF. The CDR3 region has the DNA TGTGCCAGCAGCCCAGGACTAGCGGGGGGACCGAACACCGGGGAGCTGTTTTTT.

J is TRBJ1-5 and V is TRBV6-2 or TRBV6-3; D call uncertain. Germline loops: CDR1 MNHEY, CDR2 SVGEGT. This CDR3 contains 14 residues. The V gene lost 6 bases and the J gene lost 7 bases, with 16 bases spanning the gap. The CDR3 sequence: CASRFAVAWQPQHF. CDR3 nucleotides: TGTGCCAGCAGATTTGCAGTCGCTTGGCAGCCCCAGCATTTT.

The DNA for the CDR3 is TGTGCCAGCAGTTACCAGGGGATCGGACAGCCCCAGCATTTT. Encoded protein: CASSYQGIGQPQHF. V is TRBV6-5 and J is TRBJ1-5; TRBD1 might be the D (6 bases). This CDR3 spans 14 amino acids. Germline CDR1 reads MNHEY; CDR2 reads SVGAGI. Trimming shortened V by 2 bases and J by 7 bases, and 12 bases separated the two germline ends.

The chain joins TRBV4-1 to TRBJ1-1; 7 nucleotides agree with TRBD1. V shed 4 bases, J shed 0 bases, and the junction held 8 bases outside the gene matches. The length of the CDR3 is 16 residues. Germline CDR1 is MGHRA and CDR2 is YSYEKL. The CDR3 region has the DNA TGCGCCAGCAGCCTAGGGGGCTACGAAATGAACACTGAAGCTTTCTTT. It specifies CASSLGGYEMNTEAFF.

This clonotype was counted only a few times. V and J are TRBV7-6 and TRBJ2-1, with 11 positions matching TRBD2. The V segment lost 5 bases and the J segment 9 bases; nucleotides outside the gene matches: 3. The CDR3 runs to 13 residues. Germline CDR1 SGHVS, CDR2 FNYEAQ. The CDR3 region is CASSPTSGVEQFF. The DNA for the CDR3 is TGTGCCAGCAGCCCGACTAGCGGGGTTGAGCAGTTCTTC.

DNA of the CDR3: TGTGCCAGCAGTTTCTACGCGGGGGGGCCTAACAATGAGCAGTTCTTC. Translated: CASSFYAGGPNNEQFF. The rearrangement uses TRBV27 and TRBJ2-1; TRBD2 matches at 9 bases. The CDR3 is made up of 16 amino acids. CDR1 MNHEY and CDR2 SMNVEV come from the germline V gene (reference sequence). After removal of 3 bases from V and 5 bases from J, the junction contained 8 bases not matched to a gene.

This sequence joins TRBV7-8 and TRBJ1-1; D not resolved. V was cut by 5 bases and J by 0 bases, with 16 bases left in between. CDR1 is SGHVS, CDR2 FQNEAQ, per germline. This CDR3 has 16 residues. CDR3 sequence: CASSPPGRQLNTEAFF. The CDR3 DNA reads TGTGCCAGCAGCCCTCCGGGGAGACAATTGAACACTGAAGCTTTCTTT.